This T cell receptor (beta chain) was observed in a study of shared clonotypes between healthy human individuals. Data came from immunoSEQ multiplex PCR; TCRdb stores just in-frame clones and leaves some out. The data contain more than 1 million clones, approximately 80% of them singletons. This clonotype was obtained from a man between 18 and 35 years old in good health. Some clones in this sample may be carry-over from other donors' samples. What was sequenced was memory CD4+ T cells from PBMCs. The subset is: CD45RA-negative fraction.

CDR3 sequence (DNA): TGTGCCTGGAGTATCCTCTCGGGTGGCGAGCAGTACTTC. Translating gives CAWSILSGGEQYF. The chain has TRBV30 and TRBJ2-7; D is ambiguous. The CDR3 runs 13 residues. V shed 2 bases and J shed 6 bases, with 14 bases lying between them. The germline V gene has CDR1 GTSNPN and CDR2 SVGIG (reference sequence).